Below, 29 T cell receptor beta chains from the same sample are listed, as sequenced in a study of glioma-infiltrating T cells. Using RNA template, CDR3s of TCR alpha and beta were amplified with iRepertoire arm-PCR. TCRdb itself ran the multiplex PCR reads through MiXCR, one entry per CDR3 protein. There are approximately 120,000 distinct CDR3 sequences in the sample; roughly 25% occur only once, and nearly 15% lies in the top ten. Sequenced: glioma tissue, nonneoplastic brain tissue, or PBMCs (not recorded which). The source is a human donor with low-grade glioma or glioblastoma, undergoing nonglioma brain surgery, or in good health (not recorded which).

This clonotype was detected many times. DNA for the CDR3: TGTGCCAGCAGCAGCGGGACTCGCACAGATACGCAGTATTTT. Its protein product is CASSSGTRTDTQYF. This chain joins TRBV7-2 and TRBJ2-3, with TRBD2 identical over 7 bases. This CDR3 is 14 amino acids long. CDR1 is SGHTA and CDR2 is FQGNSA in the germline V gene. Trimming cost V 5 bases and J 1 base; bases outside gene matches: 3.

The table lists this clonotype with many counts. The chain recombines TRBV20-1 with TRBJ1-1; no clear D gene. The germline V and J ends were trimmed by 3 bases and 3 bases, with 20 bases remaining between them. Germline values: CDR1 DFQATT, CDR2 SNEGSKA (reference sequence). The CDR3 spans 16 residues. Here the CDR3 DNA reads TGCAGTGCTAGGGATCTCCGAGGGCGTATGGACACTGAAGCTTTCTTT. Translated: CSARDLRGRMDTEAFF.

This rearrangement joins TRBV7-6 to TRBJ2-7; the match to TRBD2 covers 9 bases. J gave up 3 bases and V 5 bases, and 8 bases lay outside the gene matches. Germline-derived CDR1 and CDR2 are SGHVS and FNYEAQ. The CDR3 is 15 amino acids. CDR3 amino acids: CASSARAGGHYEQYF. The CDR3 DNA is TGTGCCAGCAGCGCTCGGGCGGGAGGGCACTACGAGCAGTACTTC.

This clonotype has at least ten counts. The chain couples TRBV4-1 to TRBJ2-7; either TRBD1 or TRBD2 may fit D (5 bases each). V dropped 4 bases and J dropped 6 bases, with 25 bases sitting between them. CDR1 is MGHRA, CDR2 YSYEKL, per germline. This CDR3 has 17 amino acids. The CDR3 DNA is TGCGCCAGCAGCCGCGAGCCCGCCGGGACCGTCTCAGTCGAGCAGTACTTC. This encodes CASSREPAGTVSVEQYF.

This clonotype was found many times. This chain uses TRBV7-8 with TRBJ1-5; D call uncertain. Per the germline V gene, CDR1 is SGHVS and CDR2 is FQNEAQ. CDR3 size: 13 residues. Trimming stripped 4 bases from V and 4 bases from J, with 8 bases between. CDR3 region: CASSWQLNQPQHF. The CDR3 DNA reads TGTGCCAGCAGCTGGCAGCTGAATCAGCCCCAGCATTTT.

This clonotype has just a few counts. This chain connects TRBV19 to TRBJ2-7; tentatively, D is TRBD2 (5 bases). Trimming left V 2 bases short and J 5 bases short, with 13 bases between. CDR1 is LNHDA, CDR2 SQIVND, per germline (reference sequence). CDR3 length equals 14 residues. The DNA of the CDR3 is TGTGCCAGTAGTATACCGGACGGGGTCAACGAGCAGTACTTC. This encodes CASSIPDGVNEQYF.

This sequence joins TRBV3-1 and TRBJ2-1; D remains ambiguous. Trimming removed 6 bases at V and 0 bases at J, with 15 bases between. This CDR3 contains 16 residues. The germline CDR1 and CDR2 sequences are LGHDT and YNNKEL (reference sequence). The CDR3 spells CASSPRSQFSYNEQFF. The CDR3 coding sequence is TGTGCCAGCAGTCCCCGTAGCCAATTCTCCTACAATGAGCAGTTCTTC.

The CDR3 nucleotides read TGTGCTAGTGGTTTTGGGCCACGGGGCTCCTACGAGCAGTACTTC. Protein sequence: CASGFGPRGSYEQYF. The chain recombines TRBV12-5 with TRBJ2-7, with D tentatively TRBD2 (5 bases). Trimming took 3 bases from V and 0 from J, leaving 12 bases between them. Looked up from germline, CDR1 is LGHNT and CDR2 is FRNRAP. The CDR3 extends over 15 amino acids.

This chain connects TRBV7-9 to TRBJ2-1, with 11 bases identical to TRBD2. Germline V gene sequence: CDR1 SEHNR, CDR2 FQNEAQ (reference sequence). Trimming at V came to 0 bases and at J to 7 bases, leaving 5 bases not matched to a gene. The CDR3 runs to 16 residues. The CDR3 DNA is TGTGCCAGCAGCTTAGCATCGGGACTAGCGGTGAATGAGCAGTTCTTC. The encoded protein is CASSLASGLAVNEQFF.

Comment on this clonotype: Because the CDR3 is missing its conserved closing phenylalanine or tryptophan, this is likely a read error. The chain employs TRBV29-1 and TRBJ2-1; perhaps TRBD1 as D (6 bases). This CDR3 is 13 amino acids long. Germline V lookup: CDR1 SQVTM, CDR2 ANQGSEA. V was clipped by 4 bases and J by 5 bases, with 12 bases between them. The CDR3 DNA reads TGCAGCGTTGGTAGGACAGACAACAATGAGCAGTTCCTC. Translated, it gives CSVGRTDNNEQFL.

This clonotype was observed many times. The chain links TRBV19 to TRBJ2-5; 8 bases are shared with TRBD1. This CDR3 has 13 amino acids. Trimming at V came to 4 bases and at J to 5 bases, leaving 3 bases not matched to a gene. The germline gives CDR1 LNHDA, CDR2 SQIVND (reference sequence). The CDR3 protein is CASSKDRGETQYF. CDR3 DNA: TGTGCCAGTAGTAAAGACAGGGGTGAGACCCAGTACTTC. Full variable domain (missing parts from reference TRBV19 and TRBJ2-5): DGGITQSPKYLFRKEGQNVTLSCEQNLNHDAMYWYRQDPGQGLRLIYYSQIVNDFQKGDIAEGYSVSREKKESFPLTVTSAQKNPTAFYLCASSKDRGETQYFGPGTRLLVL.

This clonotype has ten or more counts. The gene calls are TRBV7-9 and TRBJ1-5; TRBD1 might be the D (5 bases). CDR1 SEHNR and CDR2 FQNEAQ come from the germline V gene (reference sequence). V lost 5 bases, J lost 7 bases, and 21 bases lay in between. The CDR3 sequence is 16 residues long. The CDR3 region is CASSTDRDGSGQPQHF. The CDR3 DNA reads as TGTGCCAGCAGCACAGACCGGGACGGCAGCGGACAGCCCCAGCATTTT.

This clonotype was seen repeatedly, ten times or more. This chain joins TRBV10-3 and TRBJ2-4, with D perhaps TRBD1 (6 bases). Deletions cut 6 bases from V and 8 bases from J, with 11 bases between. The CDR3 is made up of 12 amino acids. CDR1 is ENHRY and CDR2 is SYGVKD in the germline V gene. Written as DNA, the CDR3 is TGTGCCATCAGGGACAGATCAGACATTCAGTACTTC. It specifies CAIRDRSDIQYF.

This clonotype was seen just once. Just one base apart from a much larger clone, this may be a read error. This chain connects TRBV3-1 to TRBJ1-5; D not certain. This CDR3 is built from 15 residues. The V gene lost 0 bases and the J gene lost 3 bases, with 9 bases spanning the gap. Germline V gives CDR1 LGHDT, CDR2 YNNKEL (reference sequence). CDR3 in amino acids: CASSQDTGPNQPQHF. The DNA for the CDR3 is TGTGCCAGCAGCCAAGATACCGGGCCCAATCAGCCCCAGCATTTT. The full variable domain, rest sourced from reference TRBV3-1 and TRBJ1-5, is DTAVSQTPKYLVTQMGNDKSIKCEQNLGHDTMYWYKQDSKKFLKIMFSYNNKELIINETVPNRFSPKSPDKAHLNLHINSLELGDSAVYFCASSQDTGPNQPQHFGDGTRLSIL.

This clonotype was recorded many times. This chain connects TRBV27 to TRBJ1-4, with 7 bases that match TRBD1. The trim removed 5 bases at V and 4 bases at J, leaving 7 bases unmatched. The germline V gene encodes CDR1 MNHEY and CDR2 SMNVEV (reference sequence). The CDR3 is 15 amino acids. The CDR3 loop reads CASSRTGVLNEKLFF. CDR3 bases: TGTGCCAGCAGTAGAACAGGGGTCCTTAATGAAAAACTGTTTTTT.

This clonotype was seen repeatedly, ten times or more. A much larger clone is a single base away; this may be a read error. This chain links TRBV7-2 with TRBJ1-5, with D unresolved. V lost 8 bases and J 0 bases, leaving 11 bases between the germline ends. This CDR3 contains 14 residues. Germline V CDR1 and CDR2: SGHTA, FQGNSA. The CDR3 protein is CASRPRVSNQPQHF. The CDR3 bases are TGTGCCAGCCGCCCGAGGGTTAGCAATCAGCCCCAGCATTTT.

J is TRBJ2-5 and V is TRBV5-1; D is possibly TRBD2 (5 bases). The CDR3 has 13 amino acids. Trimming left V 4 bases short and J 4 bases short, with 11 bases between. Germline V gene lookup returns CDR1 SGHRS and CDR2 YFSETQ. The CDR3, as DNA: TGCGCCAGCAGCAAACTAGGAGGAGAGACCCAGTACTTC. Translation: CASSKLGGETQYF.

A note on this clonotype: A read error may be the cause here, since a much bigger clone is one base away. The chain has TRBV12-5 and TRBJ2-7; D remains ambiguous. Deletions cut 4 bases from V and 1 base from J, with 8 bases between. CDR3 length equals 13 residues. Germline loops: CDR1 LGHNT, CDR2 FRNRAP. The CDR3 nucleotides read TGTGCTAGTGGTTACGCGCTGTCCTACGAGCAGTACTTC. The encoded protein is CASGYALSYEQYF.

This clonotype occurred a few times. This chain links TRBV27 with TRBJ2-3, with 10 bases lining up with TRBD2. The V gene's germline CDR1 is MNHEY and CDR2 SMNVEV (reference sequence). With V trimmed by 6 bases and J by 5 bases, 5 bases remained unmatched. The CDR3 extends over 14 amino acids. The CDR3 here is CASSRRLAGDTQYF. CDR3 in DNA: TGTGCCAGCAGCAGGAGACTAGCGGGAGATACGCAGTATTTT.

A few counts support this clonotype. The chain employs TRBV9 and TRBJ2-7, with 9 nucleotides matching TRBD2. The length of the CDR3 is 14 residues. Germline lookup yields CDR1 SGDLS and CDR2 YYNGEE. Trimming at V came to 0 bases and at J to 3 bases, leaving 1 base not matched to a gene. The CDR3 DNA reads as TGTGCCAGCAGCGTAGGTAGCGGGAGCTACGAGCAGTACTTC. Protein sequence: CASSVGSGSYEQYF.

This clonotype occurred many times. The chain is built from TRBV19 and TRBJ1-1; 8 nucleotides match TRBD1. V was clipped by 7 bases and J by 4 bases; unmatched bases: 8. Germline V gives CDR1 LNHDA, CDR2 SQIVND (reference sequence). The CDR3 is made up of 14 amino acids. CDR3 sequence: CASTNRGAPTEAFF. CDR3 bases: TGTGCCAGTACTAACAGGGGGGCGCCCACTGAAGCTTTCTTT.

This clonotype was observed a handful of times. This sequence joins TRBV9 and TRBJ2-7, with 7 bases aligning to TRBD2. The CDR3 extends over 16 amino acids. Per germline, CDR1 SGDLS and CDR2 YYNGEE. The V gene end was trimmed by 0 bases and the J gene end by 0 bases; junction bases not matched to a gene: 6. This CDR3 is CASSVGSGHSSYEQYF. The CDR3 nucleotides read TGTGCCAGCAGCGTAGGTAGCGGGCACAGCTCCTACGAGCAGTACTTC.

V and J are TRBV5-1 and TRBJ2-2; TRBD1 matches 9 bases. The V gene end was trimmed by 4 bases and the J gene end by 4 bases; junction bases not matched to a gene: 11. Germline assignment: CDR1 SGHRS and CDR2 YFSETQ. This CDR3 spans 17 amino acids. CDR3 bases: TGCGCCAGCAGCCCAGATGGGGGACAGGGAGGCACCGGGGAGCTGTTTTTT. Protein product: CASSPDGGQGGTGELFF. The variable domain in full, with the rest retrieved from reference TRBV5-1 and TRBJ2-2, is KAGVTQTPRYLIKTRGQQVTLSCSPISGHRSVSWYQQTPGQGLQFLFEYFSETQRNKGNFPGRFSGRQFSNSRSEMNVSTLELGDSALYLCASSPDGGQGGTGELFFGEGSRLTVL.

Comment on this clonotype: This clone may be a read error of a much larger clone one base away. The CDR3 DNA reads as TGTGCCAGCAGTCTCCTCGCCGGGCCGTTACAGGGCGTGAGCTCCTACGAGCAGTACTTC. This sequence encodes CASSLLAGPLQGVSSYEQYF. V is TRBV28 and J is TRBJ2-7; a possible D gene is TRBD1 (6 bases). CDR3 length equals 20 residues. Trimming took off 5 bases at V and 0 bases at J, with 29 bases between the two ends. The germline V gene has CDR1 MDHEN and CDR2 SYDVKM.

The rearrangement joins TRBV12-3 or TRBV12-4 to TRBJ2-7; D is possibly TRBD2 (6 bases). This CDR3 spans 17 amino acids. V gave up 5 bases and J gave up 0 bases, with 20 bases separating them. The CDR3 DNA sequence: TGTGCCAGCAGTCTATCATCTAGCGCGGTAATCTCCTACGAGCAGTACTTC. Its translation is CASSLSSSAVISYEQYF.

This clonotype occurred many times. The chain is built from TRBV6-6 and TRBJ1-2; D gene ambiguous. CDR1 and CDR2 from the germline V gene are MNHNY and SVGAGI (reference sequence). V lost 2 bases, J lost 8 bases, and 6 bases lay in between. This CDR3 has 11 residues. The CDR3 sequence is CASSYGEGYTF. CDR3 sequence (DNA): TGTGCCAGCAGTTACGGGGAAGGCTACACCTTC.

This clonotype was picked up many times. The rearrangement joins TRBV7-6 to TRBJ1-1, with D perhaps matching TRBD1 (6 bases). Trimming pared 0 bases from V and 8 bases from J, leaving 16 bases between. The CDR3 loop spans 15 amino acids. Germline V gene lookup returns CDR1 SGHVS and CDR2 FNYEAQ. Here the CDR3 reads CASSLAHGGQSEAFF. CDR3 in DNA: TGTGCCAGCAGCTTAGCGCATGGGGGGCAGTCGGAAGCTTTCTTT.

To note about this clonotype: A much larger clone is a single base away; this may be a read error. The rearrangement uses TRBV7-2 and TRBJ2-7; TRBD2 matches at 10 bases. This CDR3 has 15 residues. CDR1 is SGHTA and CDR2 is FQGNSA in the germline V gene. The CDR3 nucleotides read TGTGCCAGCAGCTTTGCCCTAGCGGGAGAGTACGAGGAGTACTTC. Its translation is CASSFALAGEYEEYF.

The V gene is TRBV5-6, the J gene TRBJ2-4; possible D gene TRBD1, 6 bases. CDR3 length: 16 amino acids. CDR1 SGHDT and CDR2 YYEEEE come from the germline V gene. V lost 1 base and J lost 6, with 17 bases in between. The CDR3 DNA sequence: TGTGCCAGCAGCTTGACGCAGGGGTTGTTGGGAAACATTCAGTACTTC. Its translation is CASSLTQGLLGNIQYF.